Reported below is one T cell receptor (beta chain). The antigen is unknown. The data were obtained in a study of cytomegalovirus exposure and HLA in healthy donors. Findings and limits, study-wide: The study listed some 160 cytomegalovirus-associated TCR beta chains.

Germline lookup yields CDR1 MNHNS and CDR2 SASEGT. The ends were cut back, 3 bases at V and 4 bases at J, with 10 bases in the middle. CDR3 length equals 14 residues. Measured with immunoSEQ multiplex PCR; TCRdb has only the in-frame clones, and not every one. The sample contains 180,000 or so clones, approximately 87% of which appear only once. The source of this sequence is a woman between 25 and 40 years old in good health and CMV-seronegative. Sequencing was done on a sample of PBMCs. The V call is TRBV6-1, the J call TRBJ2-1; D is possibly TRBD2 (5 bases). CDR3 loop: CASSEGAGYNEQFF. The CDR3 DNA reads TGTGCCAGCAGTGAGGGAGCAGGTTACAATGAGCAGTTCTTC.